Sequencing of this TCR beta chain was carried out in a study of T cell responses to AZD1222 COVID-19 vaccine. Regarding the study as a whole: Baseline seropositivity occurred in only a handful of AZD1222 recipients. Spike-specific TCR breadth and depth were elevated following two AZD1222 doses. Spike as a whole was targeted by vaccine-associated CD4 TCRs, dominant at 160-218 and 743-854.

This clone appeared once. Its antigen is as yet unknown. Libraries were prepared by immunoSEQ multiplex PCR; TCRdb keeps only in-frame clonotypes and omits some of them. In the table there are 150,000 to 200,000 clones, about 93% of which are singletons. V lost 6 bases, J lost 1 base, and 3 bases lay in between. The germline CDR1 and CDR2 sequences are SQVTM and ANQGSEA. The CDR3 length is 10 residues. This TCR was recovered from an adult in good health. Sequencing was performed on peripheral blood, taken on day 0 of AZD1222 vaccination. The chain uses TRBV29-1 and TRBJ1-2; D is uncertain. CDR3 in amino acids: CSVGNYGYTF. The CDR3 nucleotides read TGCAGCGTGGGTAACTATGGCTACACCTTC.